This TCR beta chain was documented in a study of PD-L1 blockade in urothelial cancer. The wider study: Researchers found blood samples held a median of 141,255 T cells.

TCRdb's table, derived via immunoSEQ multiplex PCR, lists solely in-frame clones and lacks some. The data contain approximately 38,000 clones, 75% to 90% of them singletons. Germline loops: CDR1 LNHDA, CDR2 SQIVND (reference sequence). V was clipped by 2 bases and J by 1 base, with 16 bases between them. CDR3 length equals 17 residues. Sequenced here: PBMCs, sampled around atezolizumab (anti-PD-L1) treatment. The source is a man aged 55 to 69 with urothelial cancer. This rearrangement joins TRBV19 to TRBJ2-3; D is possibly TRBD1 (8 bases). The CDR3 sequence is CASSIPTGEGGTDTQYF. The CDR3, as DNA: TGTGCCAGTAGTATACCGACAGGGGAGGGAGGCACAGATACGCAGTATTTT.